This T cell receptor beta chain was obtained from a study of regulatory T cells in long-lasting Graves disease. This clonotype showed up many times. This CDR3 is 14 amino acids long. V lost 2 bases to trimming and J lost 8 bases, with 12 bases between them. CDR1 and CDR2 (germline): ENHRY, SYGVKD. Sequencing libraries for TCR beta were prepared with iRepertoire HTBI primers and Arm-PCR of CDR3 regions. TCRdb re-called the multiplex PCR reads through MiXCR, storing one row per CDR3 protein. The table includes about 460,000 distinct CDR3 sequences, 20% to 25% detected once. This sample's time point: persistent/refractory GD, antithyroid drugs over 5 years with positive TRAb. Extracted RNA from PBMCs served as the source of the TCR library.

The sequence was obtained from a female donor with Graves disease. The rearrangement joins TRBV10-3 to TRBJ1-4; maybe TRBD1 (5 bases). The sample here was peripheral blood mononuclear cells (PBMCs), taken when the disease was refractory, from a patient treated with antithyroid drugs. CDR3 in amino acids: CAISEGDRPEKLFF. The CDR3 nucleotides are TGTGCCATCAGTGAGGGGGACCGGCCCGAAAAACTGTTTTTT.